The 2 T cell receptor beta chains below all came from one sample that was sequenced in a study of identical twins. TCRdb analysed the 5' RACE reads with MiXCR anew, one entry per CDR3 protein. The sample has around 340,000 distinct CDR3 sequences, roughly 9% seen once. Sample: naive T cells sorted from blood. These receptors originate from a woman aged 45 to 65 in good health.

The chain couples TRBV14 to TRBJ2-7; TRBD2 matches 7 bases. CDR3 length: 17 residues. Germline values: CDR1 SGHDN, CDR2 FVKESK. Trimming took 4 bases from V and 3 from J; bases not matched to a gene: 15. CDR3 in amino acids: CASSLSKPGLCFYEQYV. For the CDR3, the DNA is TGTGCCAGCAGCCTATCAAAACCGGGACTATGTTTCTACGAGCAGTACGTC.

The sample holds many counts of this clonotype. One end of the junction varies from germline; a read error may be responsible. The chain has TRBV29-1 and TRBJ2-4, with D tentatively TRBD2 (6 bases). CDR1 SQVTM and CDR2 ANQGSEA come from the germline V gene. The CDR3 contains 12 residues. The CDR3 spells CSFDITGDIQYF. CDR3 in DNA: TGCAGCTTTGACATAACGGGGGACATTCAGTACTTC.